These 17 T cell receptor beta chains came from one sample sequenced in a study of blood T cell repertoires in COVID-19. The table came from immunoSEQ multiplex PCR; TCRdb's copy has only in-frame clones and leaves some out. This sample has 200,000 or so clones, with approximately 83% found just once. Sequenced sample: PBMCs or T cells enriched from blood (not recorded which). These receptor sequences come from a woman in her forties or fifties who had been exposed to COVID-19.

The chain uses TRBV7-9 and TRBJ2-4; D might be TRBD1 (6 bases). This CDR3 is built from 17 residues. V was cut by 0 bases and J by 4 bases, with 16 bases left in between. CDR1 and CDR2 from the germline V gene are SEHNR and FQNEAQ (reference sequence). CDR3 residues: CASSLAASLGAKNIQYF. The CDR3 DNA reads TGTGCCAGCAGCTTAGCGGCCTCTTTGGGGGCAAAAAACATTCAGTACTTC.

The rearrangement links TRBV5-5 to TRBJ1-1; D may be TRBD1 (6 bases). Trimming shortened V by 6 bases and J by 3 bases, and 15 bases separated the two germline ends. The CDR3 extends over 14 amino acids. Germline V gene data show CDR1 as SGHKS and CDR2 as YYEKEE (reference sequence). The CDR3: CASNVQGRDTEAFF. DNA for the CDR3: TGTGCCAGCAACGTACAGGGTAGGGACACTGAAGCTTTCTTT.

There are many counts of this clone. This chain uses TRBV2 with TRBJ1-5; no reliable D call. Deletions cut 4 bases from V and 8 bases from J, with 15 bases between. CDR1 is SNHLY, CDR2 FYNNEI, per germline. The CDR3 consists of 14 residues. The CDR3: CASSGQEGIKPQHF. Written as DNA, the CDR3 is TGTGCCAGCAGTGGCCAGGAGGGAATTAAGCCCCAGCATTTT.

This clone was observed once. The chain carries TRBV19 and TRBJ1-4; a possible D gene is TRBD1 (6 bases). Trimming pared 3 bases from V and 8 bases from J, leaving 10 bases between. The CDR3 runs 13 residues. CDR1 and CDR2 from the germline V gene are LNHDA and SQIVND (reference sequence). The CDR3 sequence: CASSISRGEKLFF. The CDR3 nucleotides read TGTGCCAGTAGTATTTCCAGGGGCGAAAAACTGTTTTTT.

The rearrangement joins TRBV7-2 to TRBJ1-2; possibly TRBD1 for D (5 bases). Germline loops: CDR1 SGHTA, CDR2 FQGNSA. The CDR3 length is 15 residues. V lost 5 bases and J lost 2, with 15 bases in between. In nucleotides, the CDR3 is TGTGCCAGCAGCCCACAGGTGGGGGGGAACTATGGCTACACCTTC. This translates into CASSPQVGGNYGYTF.

This chain connects TRBV14 to TRBJ2-7; 9 bases align to TRBD1. Germline-derived CDR1 and CDR2 are SGHDN and FVKESK. With V trimmed by 4 bases and J by 5 bases, 3 bases remained unmatched. This CDR3 comprises 13 residues. In DNA, the CDR3 is TGTGCCAGCAGCCGGGACAGGGACAACGAGCAGTACTTC. Translated, it gives CASSRDRDNEQYF.

The rearrangement links TRBV4-1 to TRBJ2-7, with D hard to call. Trimming took 0 bases from V and 0 from J, leaving 12 bases between them. CDR1 is MGHRA, CDR2 YSYEKL, per germline. This CDR3 comprises 16 residues. CDR3 sequence reads: CASSQDAHLFSYEQYF. The DNA for the CDR3 is TGCGCCAGCAGCCAAGATGCTCACCTATTCTCCTACGAGCAGTACTTC.

J is TRBJ2-3 and V is TRBV3-1 (or the pseudogene TRBV3-2); the D gene is possibly TRBD2 (7 bases). CDR1 is LGHDT and CDR2 is YNNKEL in the germline V gene (reference sequence). The CDR3 is 15 residues long. V lost 3 bases, J lost 5 bases, and 15 bases lay in between. The CDR3 reads CASSQWGGAGDTQYF. The CDR3 DNA reads TGTGCCAGCAGCCAGTGGGGGGGCGCTGGAGATACGCAGTATTTT.

The V call is TRBV3-1 (or the pseudogene TRBV3-2), the J call TRBJ1-2; weak D call: TRBD1 (5 bases). Trimming took off 1 base at V and 6 bases at J, with 15 bases between the two ends. The CDR3 runs 15 residues. Germline V gene data show CDR1 as LGHDT and CDR2 as YNNKEL (reference sequence). The CDR3 coding sequence is TGTGCCAGCAGCCAAGTGCGGGACGGATATGATGGCTACACCTTC. This codes for CASSQVRDGYDGYTF.

The rearrangement uses TRBV30 and TRBJ2-3; 16 nucleotides agree with TRBD2. The germline V gene has CDR1 GTSNPN and CDR2 SVGIG (reference sequence). This CDR3 is 18 amino acids long. With 3 bases clipped from V and 6 bases from J, the junction kept 12 bases outside the gene matches. The CDR3 sequence is CAWRRGTSGGAGSDTQYF. Here the CDR3 DNA reads TGTGCCTGGAGGCGAGGGACTAGCGGGGGGGCCGGTTCGGATACGCAGTATTTT. Full variable domain (outside the CDR3, taken from reference TRBV30 and TRBJ2-3): SQTIHQWPATLVQPVGSPLSLECTVEGTSNPNLYWYRQAAGRGLQLLFYSVGIGQISSEVPQNLSASRPQDRQFILSSKKLLLSDSGFYLCAWRRGTSGGAGSDTQYFGPGTRLTVL.

The chain couples TRBV10-1 to TRBJ1-1; 9 bases match TRBD1. CDR1 and CDR2 (germline): WNHNN, SYGVQD (reference sequence). The CDR3 sequence is 15 residues long. J was trimmed by 0 bases and V by 7 bases; bases with no gene match: 6. The CDR3 here is CASKPDRGMNTEAFF. The CDR3 DNA sequence: TGCGCCAGCAAACCCGACAGGGGGATGAACACTGAAGCTTTCTTT.

The chain couples TRBV2 to TRBJ1-3; TRBD1 is a possible D gene (5 bases). The CDR3 is 16 amino acids. Germline CDR1 SNHLY, CDR2 FYNNEI. V lost 6 bases and J lost 0, with 15 bases in between. The CDR3 region has the DNA TGTGCCAGCAGCCTAAAGGGCGGGGCCTCTGGAAACACCATATATTTT. Its protein product is CASSLKGGASGNTIYF. Filled out from reference TRBV2 and TRBJ1-3, the complete variable domain reads EPEVTQTPSHQVTQMGQEVILRCVPISNHLYFYWYRQILGQKVEFLVSFYNNEISEKSEIFDDQFSVERPDGSNFTLKIRSTKLEDSAMYFCASSLKGGASGNTIYFGEGSWLTVV.

This sequence joins TRBV6-5 and TRBJ1-3; weak D call: TRBD1 (6 bases). V lost 8 bases to trimming and J lost 7 bases, with 15 bases between them. Germline-derived CDR1 and CDR2 are MNHEY and SVGAGI. This CDR3 is 13 amino acids long. CDR3 nucleotide sequence: TGTGCCAGCGGCACGGGACACAGGAACACCATATATTTT. Amino acids: CASGTGHRNTIYF.

The chain links TRBV7-2 to TRBJ2-3; D gene ambiguous. Germline CDR1 and CDR2: SGHTA and FQGNSA. This CDR3 has 11 amino acids. V lost 3 bases, J lost 4 bases, and 2 bases lay in between. CDR3 in amino acids: CASSFSDTQYF. The CDR3 DNA follows: TGTGCCAGCAGCTTCTCAGATACGCAGTATTTT.

This chain uses TRBV27 with TRBJ2-7, with 7 nucleotides matching TRBD1. Germline assignment: CDR1 MNHEY and CDR2 SMNVEV (reference sequence). The CDR3 is 15 residues long. With 5 bases clipped from V and 0 bases from J, the junction kept 7 bases outside the gene matches. In DNA, the CDR3 is TGTGCCAGCAGTAGAGGGGGCGCGATCTCCTACGAGCAGTACTTC. Its translation is CASSRGGAISYEQYF.

The V gene is TRBV18, the J gene TRBJ2-3; perhaps TRBD2 as D (6 bases). Germline V gene sequence: CDR1 KGHSH, CDR2 LQKENI. The CDR3 runs 13 residues. V lost 6 bases, J lost 14 bases, and 21 bases lay in between. The CDR3 DNA reads TGTGCCAGCTCCCGCACGGGGGAAGGCGCCCCGTATTTT. It encodes CASSRTGEGAPYF.

This clone was observed once. The J gene is TRBJ1-2, the V gene TRBV9; D is unclear. V lost 4 bases to trimming and J lost 7 bases, with 17 bases between them. From germline, CDR1 is SGDLS and CDR2 YYNGEE. There are 14 residues in the CDR3. The CDR3 DNA reads TGTGCCAGCAGCCCCCGAGCGACTCTGGCTGGCTACACCTTC. Amino acids: CASSPRATLAGYTF.